The 6 T cell receptor beta chains in this list originate from one sample, sequenced in a study of T cells in Graves' hyperthyroidism and ophthalmopathy. Amplification of TCR beta CDR3 regions used RNA as the template. Researchers ran a first-round RT-PCR on the TCR CDR3 using the HTBI primer set. In TCRdb, the multiplex PCR reads were re-called with MiXCR into one record per CDR3 protein. Of about 360,000 distinct CDR3 sequences listed, roughly 13% are singletons. Material: blood. These receptor sequences come from a woman between 18 and 30 years old with Graves' hyperthyroidism.

In this sample, this clonotype turned up a few times. This may be a read error, as it is one base from a much larger clone. The genes are TRBV2 and TRBJ2-5; 7 bases are a match to TRBD1. Losses at the gene ends were 6 bases for V and 4 bases for J; bases not matched to a gene: 11. This CDR3 comprises 15 residues. From germline, CDR1 is SNHLY and CDR2 FYNNEI. CDR3 amino acids: CASSRLGAGGETQYF. The CDR3 region has the DNA TGTGCCAGCAGCCGACTGGGGGCAGGGGGAGAGACCCAGTACTTC.

This clonotype was observed many times. V usage is TRBV29-1 and J usage is TRBJ1-1; D is possibly TRBD1 (5 bases). The V gene lost 6 bases and the J gene lost 1 base, with 6 bases spanning the gap. Germline V gene lookup returns CDR1 SQVTM and CDR2 ANQGSEA. The CDR3 runs 11 residues. CDR3 nucleotide sequence: TGCAGCGTGACAGCGAACACTGAAGCTTTCTTT. Encoded protein: CSVTANTEAFF.

This clonotype has at least ten counts. DNA of the CDR3: TGTGCCAGCAGTGGGCGGGATACTACAGATACGCAGTATTTT. Translation: CASSGRDTTDTQYF. The chain links TRBV6-1 to TRBJ2-3, with a possible D match to TRBD2 (6 bases). Trimming cost V 4 bases and J 3 bases, with 11 bases left between them. Per germline, CDR1 MNHNS and CDR2 SASEGT. The CDR3 is made up of 14 amino acids.

This clonotype came up many times. The rearrangement uses TRBV6-2 or TRBV6-3 and TRBJ2-1; TRBD2 matches at 11 bases. Germline V gene lookup returns CDR1 MNHEY and CDR2 SVGEGT. With 6 bases clipped from V and 4 bases from J, the junction kept 8 bases outside the gene matches. The CDR3 consists of 16 residues. The CDR3 DNA reads TGTGCCAGCAGCCCAAGGACTAGCGGGCTTTACAATGAGCAGTTCTTC. Translated, it gives CASSPRTSGLYNEQFF.

This clonotype was observed many times. This rearrangement joins TRBV12-3 or TRBV12-4 to TRBJ2-7, with D perhaps matching TRBD2 (6 bases). This CDR3 spans 12 amino acids. The V gene lost 9 bases and the J gene lost 1 base, with 10 bases spanning the gap. CDR3 sequence: CASRRGSYEQYF. The CDR3 nucleotides read TGTGCCAGTCGACGGGGGTCCTACGAGCAGTACTTC.

In this sample, this clonotype turned up many times. V usage is TRBV11-2 and J usage is TRBJ2-3, with 9 positions matching TRBD1. From germline, CDR1 is SGHAT and CDR2 FQNNGV. The length of the CDR3 is 17 residues. Germline trimming cut 5 bases from V and 2 bases from J; bases unmatched to any gene: 11. The CDR3 sequence: CASSRPPGQGTTDTQYF. The CDR3 bases are TGTGCCAGCAGCCGTCCTCCGGGACAGGGAACCACAGATACGCAGTATTTT.